The 17 T cell receptor beta chains reported below all come from one sample, sequenced in a study of T-cell memory formation after mild COVID-19 (dated by TCRdb to the early 2020s). The library was built by means of 5' RACE. Reads for this sample came from an Illumina NovaSeq 6000. Using fastp trimming at Q25 and MiXCR clonotype assembly, TCRdb reanalyzed the public sequencing data and kept in-frame beta chains. All rows with the same CDR3 protein become a single entry with the most common DNA and genes. The sample table records roughly 310,000 distinct CDR3 sequences; more than 15% of these occur just once. The ten largest clonotypes hold about a fifth of the sample. Sequenced material: PBMCs or a T cell subset sorted from them (not recorded which). Every receptor here comes from a man aged 18 to 30 who had mild COVID-19 (a few samples of this study predate the infection). The sample titles of this study are shuffled in the database, so cell type and time point are left out; the donor was told from shared clones.

This clonotype was observed a handful of times. This rearrangement joins TRBV6-5 to TRBJ2-1, with 7 bases fitting TRBD2. The germline V gene has CDR1 MNHEY and CDR2 SVGAGI. V lost 2 bases to trimming and J lost 14 bases; unmatched junction nucleotides: 12. The CDR3 runs to 14 residues. CDR3 amino acids: CASSYSGEGNGEFF. The CDR3 DNA sequence: TGTGCCAGCAGTTACAGCGGGGAGGGGAATGGGGAGTTCTTC.

The rearrangement uses TRBV25-1 and TRBJ2-2; D may be TRBD1 or TRBD2 (5 bases each). The V gene lost 1 base and the J gene lost 5 bases, with 8 bases spanning the gap. Germline CDR1 and CDR2: MGHDK and SYGVNS. There are 14 residues in the CDR3. CDR3 DNA sequence: TGTGCCAGCAGTGAATGGGACCCAACCGGGGAGCTGTTTTTT. It is translated as CASSEWDPTGELFF. Supplemented by reference TRBV25-1 and TRBJ2-2, the full variable domain reads EADIYQTPRYLVIGTGKKITLECSQTMGHDKMYWYQQDPGMELHLIHYSYGVNSTEKGDLSSESTVSRIRTEHFPLTLESARPSHTSQYLCASSEWDPTGELFFGEGSRLTVL.

This chain links TRBV7-8 with TRBJ2-7; 8 nucleotides align to TRBD1. The J segment lost 1 base and the V segment lost 1 base, leaving 3 bases of the junction unmatched. Per germline, CDR1 SGHVS and CDR2 FQNEAQ. The CDR3 runs 15 residues. The CDR3 DNA is TGTGCCAGCAGCTTAGTAGGGACAGGTTCCTACGAGCAGTACTTC. Protein sequence: CASSLVGTGSYEQYF.

This clonotype was observed at least ten times. This rearrangement joins TRBV6-5 to TRBJ1-1; D might be TRBD1 (5 bases). This CDR3 spans 16 amino acids. Trimming took off 3 bases at V and 1 base at J, with 15 bases between the two ends. Germline loops: CDR1 MNHEY, CDR2 SVGAGI. CDR3 region: CASSYLLAGTNTEAFF. Here the CDR3 DNA reads TGTGCCAGCAGTTATTTGTTGGCAGGGACGAACACTGAAGCTTTCTTT.

This clonotype was counted a few times. The rearrangement joins TRBV20-1 to TRBJ2-1; 8 positions match TRBD2. Germline V gene lookup returns CDR1 DFQATT and CDR2 SNEGSKA (reference sequence). CDR3 length equals 14 residues. After removal of 3 bases from V and 4 bases from J, the junction contained 5 bases not matched to a gene. CDR3 DNA: TGCAGTGCTAGTCGCGGGGGGCCTTACAATGAGCAGTTCTTC. Its protein product is CSASRGGPYNEQFF.

This clonotype was observed a single time. The chain recombines TRBV24-1 with TRBJ2-7; D remains unclear. Per the germline V gene, CDR1 is KGHDR and CDR2 is SFDVKD. The CDR3 is 13 residues long. V dropped 4 bases and J dropped 7 bases, with 13 bases sitting between them. CDR3 in DNA: TGTGCCACCAGTGACCCCCCGTCTCCAGAGCAGTACTTC. It is translated as CATSDPPSPEQYF.

This clonotype was seen at least ten times. The CDR3 here is CASGQTSGVTNEQFF. The CDR3 nucleotides are TGCGCCAGCGGCCAGACTAGCGGGGTCACTAATGAGCAGTTCTTC. The chain combines TRBV5-1 with TRBJ2-1; 11 bases agree with TRBD2. The CDR3 is 15 amino acids. V lost 7 bases to trimming and J lost 7 bases; unmatched junction nucleotides: 10. Per the germline V gene, CDR1 is SGHRS and CDR2 is YFSETQ. The variable domain in full, completed from reference TRBV5-1 and TRBJ2-1, reads KAGVTQTPRYLIKTRGQQVTLSCSPISGHRSVSWYQQTPGQGLQFLFEYFSETQRNKGNFPGRFSGRQFSNSRSEMNVSTLELGDSALYLCASGQTSGVTNEQFFGPGTRLTVL.

This clonotype has more than one count but fewer than ten. This chain links TRBV6-4 with TRBJ2-2; possibly TRBD1 for D (5 bases). The CDR3 is 15 amino acids. The V gene's germline CDR1 is MRHNA and CDR2 SNTAGT. The V and J ends lost 6 bases and 4 bases respectively, with 15 bases between them. The CDR3 reads CASSLTGSPTGELFF. The CDR3 nucleotides read TGTGCCAGCAGCCTAACAGGTTCCCCCACCGGGGAGCTGTTTTTT.

This chain links TRBV6-5 with TRBJ2-5; maybe TRBD2 (6 bases). Germline V gene lookup returns CDR1 MNHEY and CDR2 SVGAGI. The ends were cut back, 7 bases at V and 4 bases at J, with 10 bases in the middle. This CDR3 contains 12 residues. This chain's CDR3 is CASNTRGETQYF. The CDR3 DNA follows: TGTGCCAGCAATACGCGGGGAGAGACCCAGTACTTC.

The DNA of the CDR3 is TGTGCCAGCACTGGGTATCCGGCGGGCAATCAGCCCCAGCATTTT. It codes for CASTGYPAGNQPQHF. V is TRBV12-3 or TRBV12-4 and J is TRBJ1-5; D gene uncertain. The V gene lost 7 bases and the J gene lost 2 bases, with 15 bases spanning the gap. This CDR3 has 15 amino acids.

This clonotype was detected only a few times. The CDR3 loop reads CSARVLGTGSYEQYF. Written as DNA, the CDR3 is TGCAGTGCTAGAGTACTCGGGACAGGGTCCTACGAGCAGTACTTC. The genes are TRBV20-1 and TRBJ2-7, with TRBD1 matching over 9 bases. The V gene's germline CDR1 is DFQATT and CDR2 SNEGSKA (reference sequence). V dropped 1 base and J dropped 1; count of bases not matched to a gene: 5. CDR3 length equals 15 residues.

This clonotype was seen a handful of times. The rearrangement links TRBV5-4 to TRBJ1-1; D call uncertain. CDR3 size: 11 residues. CDR1 SGHNT and CDR2 YYREEE come from the germline V gene (reference sequence). V lost 3 bases to trimming and J lost 8 bases, with 8 bases between them. The CDR3 loop is CASSYGNEAFF. For the CDR3, the DNA is TGTGCCAGCAGCTATGGTAACGAAGCTTTCTTT.

This sequence joins TRBV4-3 and TRBJ1-2; maybe TRBD1 (5 bases). Trimming pared 0 bases from V and 5 bases from J, leaving 13 bases between. The CDR3 consists of 15 residues. Germline V CDR1 and CDR2: LGHNA, YSLEER. The CDR3 bases are TGCGCCAGCAGCCAAGATTTCCGGGGGAGGTATGGCTACACCTTC. Residues: CASSQDFRGRYGYTF.

The chain has TRBV25-1 and TRBJ2-3; 9 bases are shared with TRBD2. Losses at the gene ends were 8 bases for V and 5 bases for J; bases not matched to a gene: 5. The CDR3 consists of 13 residues. Germline V gives CDR1 MGHDK, CDR2 SYGVNS. This CDR3 is CASGAGGRDTQYF. The CDR3 coding sequence is TGTGCCAGCGGAGCGGGGGGTAGAGATACGCAGTATTTT.

This clonotype was counted between two and nine times. V and J are TRBV4-3 and TRBJ1-2, with D possibly matching TRBD1 (5 bases). CDR1 and CDR2 (germline): LGHNA, YSLEER. This CDR3 spans 17 amino acids. Trimming took 5 bases from V and 3 from J, leaving 22 bases between them. CDR3 DNA: TGCGCCAGCAGCGAAGGATTCGTCGCCGGGGCGCACTATGGCTACACCTTC. Translated: CASSEGFVAGAHYGYTF.

This clonotype was detected ten times or more. The chain has TRBV11-2 and TRBJ2-5; 7 bases are a match to TRBD1. The CDR3 is made up of 13 amino acids. V lost 3 bases and J lost 4; bases outside the gene matches: 2. Germline CDR1 SGHAT, CDR2 FQNNGV. CDR3: CASSFNRGETQYF. In nucleotides, the CDR3 is TGTGCCAGCAGCTTCAACAGGGGAGAGACCCAGTACTTC.

This sequence joins TRBV7-9 and TRBJ2-5; TRBD1 is a possible D gene (6 bases). Trimming left V 5 bases short and J 2 bases short, with 12 bases between. The CDR3 runs to 14 residues. The germline CDR1 and CDR2 sequences are SEHNR and FQNEAQ (reference sequence). CDR3 bases: TGTGCCAGCAGCACTGGACAGCTACAAGAGACCCAGTACTTC. This sequence encodes CASSTGQLQETQYF.